Below, 9 T cell receptor beta chains from the same sample are listed, as sequenced in a study of blood T cell repertoires in COVID-19. The table came from immunoSEQ multiplex PCR; TCRdb's copy has only in-frame clones and leaves some out. The sample records about 190,000 clones, less than 90% being singletons. The sequencing input was peripheral blood. These receptors originate from a human donor in a cohort sampled during active COVID-19.

The V gene is TRBV18, the J gene TRBJ2-2; TRBD1 might be the D (5 bases). Germline V gene lookup returns CDR1 KGHSH and CDR2 LQKENI. The CDR3 sequence is 16 residues long. V was clipped by 1 base and J by 0 bases, with 9 bases between them. The CDR3 here is CASSPQQASNTGELFF. DNA of the CDR3: TGTGCCAGCTCACCACAACAGGCATCGAACACCGGGGAGCTGTTTTTT.

V is TRBV12-3 or TRBV12-4 and J is TRBJ1-2, with 8 nucleotides matching TRBD1. Trimming took 3 bases from V and 8 from J; bases not matched to a gene: 5. The CDR3 is made up of 13 amino acids. CDR3 DNA sequence: TGTGCCAGCAGTTTCGGCAGGGGGCTCGGCTACACCTTC. Protein: CASSFGRGLGYTF.

The sample holds one count of this clone. CDR3 in amino acids: CASSLLLGLEAFF. The CDR3 DNA sequence: TGCGCCAGCAGCTTGCTTTTGGGACTTGAAGCTTTCTTT. This sequence joins TRBV5-1 and TRBJ1-1; TRBD1 is a possible D gene (5 bases). CDR1 and CDR2 from the germline V gene are SGHRS and YFSETQ. This CDR3 comprises 13 residues. With 1 base removed from V and 7 bases from J, the gap between germline ends came to 11 bases.

This clone was detected only a few times. The chain couples TRBV18 to TRBJ1-1, with 8 bases matching TRBD1. The CDR3 has 18 residues. V was pared by 3 bases and J by 4 bases, with 16 bases of the junction left unmatched. CDR1 and CDR2 from the germline V gene are KGHSH and LQKENI. The CDR3 coding sequence is TGTGCCAGCTCACCGGCCGTCTCCCGGACAGGGAAGGGCACTGAAGCTTTCTTT. Translation: CASSPAVSRTGKGTEAFF.

J is TRBJ2-7 and V is TRBV4-2, with TRBD1 as a possible D gene (6 bases). The germline V gene has CDR1 LGHNA and CDR2 YNFKEQ. CDR3 length: 17 amino acids. V lost 0 bases, J lost 4 bases, and 19 bases lay in between. The CDR3 region is CASSQDLVGGDPYEQYF. The CDR3 DNA reads as TGTGCCAGCAGCCAAGATCTAGTAGGGGGAGATCCATACGAGCAGTACTTC.

This rearrangement joins TRBV7-9 to TRBJ1-2; the match to TRBD1 covers 7 bases. Germline-derived CDR1 and CDR2 are SEHNR and FQNEAQ (reference sequence). The CDR3 is 17 amino acids. Trimming cost V 6 bases and J 5 bases; bases outside gene matches: 18. Here the CDR3 DNA reads TGTGCCAGCAGTCTAGACCTCAGTATTGGACAGGATTATGGCTACACCTTC. Protein sequence: CASSLDLSIGQDYGYTF.

The sample holds a few counts of this clone. This CDR3 is also generated by other DNA sequences in the sample. The chain couples TRBV2 to TRBJ1-4; no clear D. CDR3 length: 13 residues. From germline, CDR1 is SNHLY and CDR2 FYNNEI. The ends were cut back, 6 bases at V and 5 bases at J, with 10 bases in the middle. The CDR3 nucleotides read TGTGCCAGCAGGGGTGGGCGAAATGAAAAACTGTTTTTT. It specifies CASRGGRNEKLFF.

The chain carries TRBV5-1 and TRBJ1-3; 11 nucleotides match TRBD1. Germline CDR1 reads SGHRS; CDR2 reads YFSETQ. V shed 4 bases and J 4 bases; nucleotides not matched to a gene: 7. CDR3 length: 16 amino acids. The CDR3 DNA sequence: TGCGCCAGCAGCCCGGGACAGGGGGTCAGAGGAAACACCATATATTTT. Its translation: CASSPGQGVRGNTIYF. Complete variable domain (other parts from reference TRBV5-1 and TRBJ1-3): KAGVTQTPRYLIKTRGQQVTLSCSPISGHRSVSWYQQTPGQGLQFLFEYFSETQRNKGNFPGRFSGRQFSNSRSEMNVSTLELGDSALYLCASSPGQGVRGNTIYFGEGSWLTVV.

The V gene is TRBV15, the J gene TRBJ1-2; TRBD1 might be the D (6 bases). This CDR3 spans 13 amino acids. The V and J ends lost 3 bases and 5 bases respectively, with 10 bases between them. The germline V gene encodes CDR1 LNHNV and CDR2 YYDKDF (reference sequence). The DNA of the CDR3 is TGTGCCACCAGCAGTGGGCAGGGGTATGGCTACACCTTC. Translation: CATSSGQGYGYTF.